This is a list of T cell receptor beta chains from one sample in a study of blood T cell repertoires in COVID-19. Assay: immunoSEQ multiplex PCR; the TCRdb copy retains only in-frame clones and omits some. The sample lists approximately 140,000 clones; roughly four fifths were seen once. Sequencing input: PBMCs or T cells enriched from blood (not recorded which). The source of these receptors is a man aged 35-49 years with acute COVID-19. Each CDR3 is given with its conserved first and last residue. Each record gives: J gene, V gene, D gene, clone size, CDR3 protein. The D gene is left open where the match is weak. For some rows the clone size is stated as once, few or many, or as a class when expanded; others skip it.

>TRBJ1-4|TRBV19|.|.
CASSGMAGEKLFF
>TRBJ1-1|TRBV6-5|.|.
CASSYSGQTEAFF
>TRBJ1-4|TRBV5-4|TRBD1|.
CASSLQGQVEKLFF
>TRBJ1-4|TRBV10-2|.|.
CASSDRSATNEKLFF
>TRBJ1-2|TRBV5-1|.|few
CASSLGQANYGYTF
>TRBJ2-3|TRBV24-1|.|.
CATSQSDTQYF
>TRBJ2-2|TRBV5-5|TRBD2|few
CASSLAGGRSGELFF
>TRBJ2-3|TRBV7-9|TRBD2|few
CASSLALAGDGDTQYF
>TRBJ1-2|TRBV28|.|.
CASSLFSYGYTF
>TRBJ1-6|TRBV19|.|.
CASSIEGPSPLHF
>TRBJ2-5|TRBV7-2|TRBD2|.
CASSLGPGLADQETQYF
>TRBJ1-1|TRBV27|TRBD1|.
CASSLDRVSTEAFF
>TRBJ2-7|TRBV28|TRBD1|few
CASRTGHPYEQYF
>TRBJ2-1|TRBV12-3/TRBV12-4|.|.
CATSRQSNEQFF
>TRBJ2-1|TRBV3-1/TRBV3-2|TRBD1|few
CASSQRDRGYNEQFF
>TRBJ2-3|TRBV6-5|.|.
CASYTGMEDTQYF
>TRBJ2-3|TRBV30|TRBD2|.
CAWSVRTSGGTYTQYF
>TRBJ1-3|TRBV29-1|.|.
CSAQISGNTIYF
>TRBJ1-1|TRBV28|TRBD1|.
CASSPGQDGRAFF
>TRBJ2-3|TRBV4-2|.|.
CASSPPGADTQYF
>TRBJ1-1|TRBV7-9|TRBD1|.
CASIPGGTGNTEAFF
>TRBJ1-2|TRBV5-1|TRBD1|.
CASSLTGTEPNYGYTF
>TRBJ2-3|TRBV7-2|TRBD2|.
CASSSGLAGLTDTQYF
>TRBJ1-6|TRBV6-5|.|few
CASRTANSPLHF
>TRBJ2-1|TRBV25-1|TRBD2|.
CASSESGTSKDEQFF
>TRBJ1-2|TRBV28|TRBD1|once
CASSAGQAIYGYTF
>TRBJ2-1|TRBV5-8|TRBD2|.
CASTSGTSGVLYNEQFF
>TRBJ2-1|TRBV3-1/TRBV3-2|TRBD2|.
CASSQDVASGVYNEQFF
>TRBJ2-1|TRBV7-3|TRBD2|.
CASSLGGTSTYNEQFF
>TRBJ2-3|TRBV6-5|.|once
CASTSAGDTQYF
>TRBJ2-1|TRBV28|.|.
CASYGRHNEQFF
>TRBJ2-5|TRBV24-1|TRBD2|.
CATGTTPPETQYF
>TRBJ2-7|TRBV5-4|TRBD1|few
CASSTGQGAGEQYF
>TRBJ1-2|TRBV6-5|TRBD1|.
CASSKTGGKGYGYTF
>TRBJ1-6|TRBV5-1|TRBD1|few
CASSNDRENSPLHF
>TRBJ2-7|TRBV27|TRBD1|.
CASSIRGRVHEQYF
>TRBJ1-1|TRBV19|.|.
CASRGVIRDTEAFF
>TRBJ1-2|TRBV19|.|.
CASSYDSANYGYTF
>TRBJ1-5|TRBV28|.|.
CASSTSREGSNQPQHF
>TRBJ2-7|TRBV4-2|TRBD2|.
CASSQEVREGYEQYF
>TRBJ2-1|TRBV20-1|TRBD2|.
CSASRAPGGNEQFF
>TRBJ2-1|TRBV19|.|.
CASSIPQQGNNEQFF
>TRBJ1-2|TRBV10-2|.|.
CASTSGNYGYTF
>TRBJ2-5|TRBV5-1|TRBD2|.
CASRAGTSGGALETQYF
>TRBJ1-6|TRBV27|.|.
CASSPIDRGGRVLHF
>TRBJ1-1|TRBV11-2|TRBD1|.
CASSLREPDRDRAFF
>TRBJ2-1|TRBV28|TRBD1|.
CASSRQTGGSYNEQFF
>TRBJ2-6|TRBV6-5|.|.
CASRGGSGANVLTF